Given below is one T cell receptor beta chain in context. The sample is drawn from a study of PD-L1 blockade in urothelial cancer. CDR1 is WNHNN and CDR2 is SYGVQD in the germline V gene (reference sequence). This CDR3 comprises 13 residues. V lost 2 bases to trimming and J lost 5 bases, with 7 bases between them. Profiled with immunoSEQ multiplex PCR; TCRdb holds only in-frame clones, not every one. The sample carries around 69,000 clones, approximately 89% recorded once. As to time point: peripheral blood 6 weeks after treatment start. The material sequenced was PBMCs, taken around atezolizumab (anti-PD-L1) treatment. This sequence joins TRBV10-1 and TRBJ2-1; D is undetermined. The receptor comes from an elderly woman with urothelial cancer. CDR3 amino acids: CASSELLDNEQFF. In DNA, the CDR3 is TGCGCCAGCAGTGAGCTACTGGACAATGAGCAGTTCTTC.